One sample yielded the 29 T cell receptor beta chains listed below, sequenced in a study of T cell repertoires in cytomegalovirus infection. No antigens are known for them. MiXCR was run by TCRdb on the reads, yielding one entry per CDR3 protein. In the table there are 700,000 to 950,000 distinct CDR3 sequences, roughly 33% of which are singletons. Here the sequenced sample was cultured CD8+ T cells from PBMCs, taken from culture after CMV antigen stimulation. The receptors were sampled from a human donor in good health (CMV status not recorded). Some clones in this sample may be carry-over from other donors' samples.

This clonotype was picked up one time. The CDR3 is CASSLEWRGEEANYGYTF. DNA of the CDR3: TGTGCCAGCAGCTTAGAGTGGAGGGGAGAAGAGGCTAACTATGGCTACACCTTC. This chain connects TRBV7-6 to TRBJ1-2; a possible D gene is TRBD1 (5 bases). Germline V gene sequence: CDR1 SGHVS, CDR2 FNYEAQ. The germline V and J ends were trimmed by 1 base and 0 bases, with 18 bases remaining between them. The CDR3 length is 18 residues.

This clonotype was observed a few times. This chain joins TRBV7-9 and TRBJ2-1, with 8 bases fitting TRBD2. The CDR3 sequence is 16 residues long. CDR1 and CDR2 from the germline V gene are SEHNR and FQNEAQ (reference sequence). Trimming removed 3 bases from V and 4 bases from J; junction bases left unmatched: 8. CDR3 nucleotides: TGTGCCAGCAGCTTTCTAGCGGGTTCGCCTTACAATGAGCAGTTCTTC. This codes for CASSFLAGSPYNEQFF.

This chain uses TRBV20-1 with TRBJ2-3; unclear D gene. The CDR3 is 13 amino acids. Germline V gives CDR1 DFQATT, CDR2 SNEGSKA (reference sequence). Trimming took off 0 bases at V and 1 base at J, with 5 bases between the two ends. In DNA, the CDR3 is TGCAGTGCTAGAGAACGGGGCACAGATACGCAGTATTTT. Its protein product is CSARERGTDTQYF.

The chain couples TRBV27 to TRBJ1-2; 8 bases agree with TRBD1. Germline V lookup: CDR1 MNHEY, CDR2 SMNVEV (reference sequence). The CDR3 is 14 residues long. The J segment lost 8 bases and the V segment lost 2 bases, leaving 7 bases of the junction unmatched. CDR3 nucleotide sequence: TGTGCCAGCAGTTTAGTGCAGGGGGCGCAAGGCTACACCTTC. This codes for CASSLVQGAQGYTF.

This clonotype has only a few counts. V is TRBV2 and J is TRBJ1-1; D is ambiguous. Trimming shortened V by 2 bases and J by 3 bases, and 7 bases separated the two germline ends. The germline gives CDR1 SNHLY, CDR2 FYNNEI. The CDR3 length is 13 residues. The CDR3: CASSESGDTEAFF. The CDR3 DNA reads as TGTGCCAGCAGTGAATCCGGGGACACTGAAGCTTTCTTT.

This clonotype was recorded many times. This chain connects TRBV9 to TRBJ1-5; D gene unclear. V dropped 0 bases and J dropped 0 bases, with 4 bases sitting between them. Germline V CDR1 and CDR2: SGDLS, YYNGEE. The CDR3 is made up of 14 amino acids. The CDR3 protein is CASSVVDSNQPQHF. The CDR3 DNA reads TGTGCCAGCAGCGTAGTTGATAGCAATCAGCCCCAGCATTTT.

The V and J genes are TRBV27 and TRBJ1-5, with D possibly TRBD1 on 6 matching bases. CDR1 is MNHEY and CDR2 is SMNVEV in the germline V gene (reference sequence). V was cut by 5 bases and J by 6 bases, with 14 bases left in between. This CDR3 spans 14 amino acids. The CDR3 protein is CASSKQGYSQPQHF. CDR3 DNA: TGTGCCAGCAGTAAACAGGGATACAGTCAGCCCCAGCATTTT.

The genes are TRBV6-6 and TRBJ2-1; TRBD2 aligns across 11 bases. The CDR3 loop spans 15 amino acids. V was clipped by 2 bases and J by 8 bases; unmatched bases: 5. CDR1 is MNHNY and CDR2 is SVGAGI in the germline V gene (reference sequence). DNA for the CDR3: TGTGCCAGCAGTTACGGCCTAGCGGGGGGCCATGAGCAGTTCTTC. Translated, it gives CASSYGLAGGHEQFF.

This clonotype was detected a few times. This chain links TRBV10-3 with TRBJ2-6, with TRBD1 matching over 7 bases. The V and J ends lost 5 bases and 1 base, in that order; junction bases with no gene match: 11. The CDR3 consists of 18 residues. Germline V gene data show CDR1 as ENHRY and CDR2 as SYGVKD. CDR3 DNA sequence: TGTGCCATCAGTTCTTACAGGGGTCCTCCTTCTGGGGCCAACGTCCTGACTTTC. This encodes CAISSYRGPPSGANVLTF.

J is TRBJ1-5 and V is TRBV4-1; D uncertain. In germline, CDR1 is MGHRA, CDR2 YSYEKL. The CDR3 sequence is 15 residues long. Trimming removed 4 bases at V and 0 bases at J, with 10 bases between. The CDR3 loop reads CASSPQEYSNQPQHF. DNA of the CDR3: TGCGCCAGCAGCCCGCAGGAATATAGCAATCAGCCCCAGCATTTT.

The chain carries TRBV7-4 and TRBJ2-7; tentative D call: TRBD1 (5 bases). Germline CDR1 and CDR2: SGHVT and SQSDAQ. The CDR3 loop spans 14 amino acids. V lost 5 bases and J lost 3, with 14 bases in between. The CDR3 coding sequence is TGTGCCAGCAGCCCTAGACAGACTGACTACGAGCAGTACTTC. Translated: CASSPRQTDYEQYF. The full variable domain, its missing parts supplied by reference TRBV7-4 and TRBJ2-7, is GAGVSQSPRYKVAKRGRDVALRCDSISGHVTLYWYRQTLGQGSEVLTYSQSDAQRDKSGRPSGRFSAERPERSVSTLKIQRTEQGDSAVYLCASSPRQTDYEQYFGPGTRLTVT.

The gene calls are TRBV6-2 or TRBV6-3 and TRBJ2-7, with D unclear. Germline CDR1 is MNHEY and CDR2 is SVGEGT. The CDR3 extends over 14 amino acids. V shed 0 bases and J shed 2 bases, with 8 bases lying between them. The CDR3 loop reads CASSYSVGPYEQYV. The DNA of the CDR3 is TGTGCCAGCAGTTACTCTGTCGGCCCCTACGAGCAGTACGTC.

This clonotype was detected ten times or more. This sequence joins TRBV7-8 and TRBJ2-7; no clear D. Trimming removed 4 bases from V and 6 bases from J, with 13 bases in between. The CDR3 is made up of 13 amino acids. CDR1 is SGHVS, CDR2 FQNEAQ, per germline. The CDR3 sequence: CASSSTLRREQYV. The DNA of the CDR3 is TGTGCCAGCAGCTCTACCCTGAGGCGCGAGCAGTACGTC.

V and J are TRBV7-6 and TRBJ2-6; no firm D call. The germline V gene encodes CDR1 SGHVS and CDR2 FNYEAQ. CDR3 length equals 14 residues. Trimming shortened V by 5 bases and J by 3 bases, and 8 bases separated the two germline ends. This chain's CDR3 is CASSVGGGANVLTF. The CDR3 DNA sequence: TGTGCCAGCAGCGTGGGTGGTGGGGCCAACGTCCTGACTTTC. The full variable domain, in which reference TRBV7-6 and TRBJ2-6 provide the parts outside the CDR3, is GAGVSQSPRYKVTKRGQDVALRCDPISGHVSLYWYRQALGQGPEFLTYFNYEAQQDKSGLPNDRFSAERPEGSISTLTIQRTEQRDSAMYRCASSVGGGANVLTFGAGSRLTVL.

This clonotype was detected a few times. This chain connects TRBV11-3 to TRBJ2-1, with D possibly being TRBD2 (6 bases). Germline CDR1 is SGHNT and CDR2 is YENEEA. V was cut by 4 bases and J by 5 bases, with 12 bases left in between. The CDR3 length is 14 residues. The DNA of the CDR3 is TGTGCCAGCAGCTCACCGGGACTGCACAATGAGCAGTTCTTC. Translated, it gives CASSSPGLHNEQFF.

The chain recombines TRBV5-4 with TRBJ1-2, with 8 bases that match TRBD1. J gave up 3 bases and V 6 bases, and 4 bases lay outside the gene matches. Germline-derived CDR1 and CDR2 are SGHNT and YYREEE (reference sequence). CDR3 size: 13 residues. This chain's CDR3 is CASTGTGYYGYTF. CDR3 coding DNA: TGTGCCAGCACCGGGACAGGCTACTATGGCTACACCTTC.

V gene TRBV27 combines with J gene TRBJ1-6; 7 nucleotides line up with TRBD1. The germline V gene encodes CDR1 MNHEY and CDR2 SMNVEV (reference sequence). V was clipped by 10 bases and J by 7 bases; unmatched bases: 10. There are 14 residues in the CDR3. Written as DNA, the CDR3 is TGTGCCACCTCGACAGGGATGGGAAATTCACCCCTCCACTTT. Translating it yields CATSTGMGNSPLHF.

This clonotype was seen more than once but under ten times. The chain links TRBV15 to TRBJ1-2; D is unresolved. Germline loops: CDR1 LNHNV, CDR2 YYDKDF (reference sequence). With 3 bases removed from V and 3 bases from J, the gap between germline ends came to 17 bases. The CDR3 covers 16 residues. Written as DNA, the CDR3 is TGTGCCACCAGCAGGGACCCTAGCCTGATCGACTATGGCTACACCTTC. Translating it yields CATSRDPSLIDYGYTF.

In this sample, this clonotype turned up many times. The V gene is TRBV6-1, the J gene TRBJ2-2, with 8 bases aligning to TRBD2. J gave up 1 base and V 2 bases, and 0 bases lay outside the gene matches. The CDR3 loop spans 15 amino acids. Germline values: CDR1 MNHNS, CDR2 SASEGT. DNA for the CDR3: TGTGCCAGCAGTGAACTAGCGGGGAACACCGGGGAGCTGTTTTTT. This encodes CASSELAGNTGELFF.

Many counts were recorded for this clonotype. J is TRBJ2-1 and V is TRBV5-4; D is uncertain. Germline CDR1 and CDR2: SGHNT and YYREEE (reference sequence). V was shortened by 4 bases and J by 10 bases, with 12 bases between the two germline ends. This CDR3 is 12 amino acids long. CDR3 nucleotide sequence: TGTGCCAGCAGCCCCGGTGGGCGAGAGCAGTTCTTC. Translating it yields CASSPGGREQFF.

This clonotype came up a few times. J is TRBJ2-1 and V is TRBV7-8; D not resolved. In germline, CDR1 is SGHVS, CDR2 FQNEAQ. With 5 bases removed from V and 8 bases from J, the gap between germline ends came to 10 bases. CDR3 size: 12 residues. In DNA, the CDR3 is TGTGCCAGCAGCCCCGCAGACGATGAGCAGTTCTTC. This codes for CASSPADDEQFF.

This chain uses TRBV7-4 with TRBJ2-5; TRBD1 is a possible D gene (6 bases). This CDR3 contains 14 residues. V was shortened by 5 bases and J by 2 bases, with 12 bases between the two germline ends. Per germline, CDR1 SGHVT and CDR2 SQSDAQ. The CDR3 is CASSHRQAQETQYF. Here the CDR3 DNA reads TGTGCCAGCAGCCACCGACAGGCGCAAGAGACCCAGTACTTC.

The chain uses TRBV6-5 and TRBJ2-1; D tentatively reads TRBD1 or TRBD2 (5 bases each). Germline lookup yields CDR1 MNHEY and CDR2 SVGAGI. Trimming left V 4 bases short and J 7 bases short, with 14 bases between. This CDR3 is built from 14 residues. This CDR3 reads CASSFPGTANEQFF. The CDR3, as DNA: TGTGCCAGCAGTTTCCCCGGGACGGCAAATGAGCAGTTCTTC.

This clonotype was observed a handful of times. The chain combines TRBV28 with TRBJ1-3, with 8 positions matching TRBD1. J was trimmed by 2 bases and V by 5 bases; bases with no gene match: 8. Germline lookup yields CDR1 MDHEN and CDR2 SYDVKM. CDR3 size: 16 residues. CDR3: CASSDDRGTAGNTIYF. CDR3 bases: TGTGCCAGCAGTGACGACAGGGGAACGGCTGGAAACACCATATATTTT.

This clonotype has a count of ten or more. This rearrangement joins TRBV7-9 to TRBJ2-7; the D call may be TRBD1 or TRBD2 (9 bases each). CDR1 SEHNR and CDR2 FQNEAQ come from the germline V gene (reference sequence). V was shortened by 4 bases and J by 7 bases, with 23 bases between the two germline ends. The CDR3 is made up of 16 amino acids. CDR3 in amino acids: CASSSSGTGYAGEQYV. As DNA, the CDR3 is TGTGCCAGCAGCTCTAGCGGGACAGGGTATGCGGGGGAGCAGTACGTC.

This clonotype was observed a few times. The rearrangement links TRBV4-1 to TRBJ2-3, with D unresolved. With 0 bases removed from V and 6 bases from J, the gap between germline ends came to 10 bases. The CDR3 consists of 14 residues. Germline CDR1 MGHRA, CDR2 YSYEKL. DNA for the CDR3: TGCGCCAGCAGCCAAGATCCCGTTTCGGATACGCAGTATTTT. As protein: CASSQDPVSDTQYF.

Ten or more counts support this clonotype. The CDR3 nucleotides read TGTGCCAGCAGCCAAGGACCCTTTTGGACAGTGAACACTGAAGCTTTCTTT. It yields the protein CASSQGPFWTVNTEAFF. The rearrangement joins TRBV14 to TRBJ1-1, with D perhaps matching TRBD1 (6 bases). CDR1 is SGHDN, CDR2 FVKESK, per germline. V was cut by 1 base and J by 0 bases, with 15 bases left in between. CDR3 length: 17 amino acids. The entire variable domain, with the rest obtained from reference TRBV14 and TRBJ1-1, is as follows: EAGVTQFPSHSVIEKGQTVTLRCDPISGHDNLYWYRRVMGKEIKFLLHFVKESKQDESGMPNNRFLAERTGGTYSTLKVQPAELEDSGVYFCASSQGPFWTVNTEAFFGQGTRLTVV.

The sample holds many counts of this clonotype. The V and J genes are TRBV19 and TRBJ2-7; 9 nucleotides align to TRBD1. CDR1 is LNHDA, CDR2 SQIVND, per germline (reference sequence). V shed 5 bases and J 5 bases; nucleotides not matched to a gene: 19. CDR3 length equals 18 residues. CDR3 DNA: TGTGCCAGTAGTGCACCCCACAGGGGGCAACAATCAATGGACGAGCAGTACGTC. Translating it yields CASSAPHRGQQSMDEQYV.

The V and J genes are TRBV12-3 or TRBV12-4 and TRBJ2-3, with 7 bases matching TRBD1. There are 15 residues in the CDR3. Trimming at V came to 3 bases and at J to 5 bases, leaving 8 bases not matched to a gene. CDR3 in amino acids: CASSLRRGREDTQYF. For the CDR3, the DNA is TGTGCCAGCAGTTTGCGTAGGGGGCGAGAAGATACGCAGTATTTT.